The rows below give T cell receptor beta chains drawn from one sample of a study of T-cell reconstitution after alpha-beta-depleted transplantation in children. TCRdb called the PCR reads again in MiXCR, with one record for every CDR3 protein. Of hundreds of thousands of distinct CDR3 sequences listed, approximately 13% were seen once; the top ten hold 2% to 2.5%. Sequencing used PBMCs, mostly from graft donor cells, obtained 360 days after TCRalphabeta/CD19-depleted stem cell transplant. Every receptor here comes from a male patient aged 10-17 years who had a stem cell transplant for acute myeloid leukemia, so the T cells may come from the graft donor. CDR3s include the opening cysteine and the closing phenylalanine or tryptophan. Each record gives: clone size, J gene, CDR3 length, V gene, D gene, CDR3 protein, CDR3 DNA. A D gene is named only where the DNA matches it firmly. Clone size is shown for a subset of rows, as once, few, many or a class of expanded clone.

clone_size: NA
j_call: TRBJ2-1
cdr3_length: 17
v_call: TRBV4-3
d_call: NA
cdr3_aa: CASSQDWRAVFHNEQFF
cdr3_nt: TGCGCCAGCAGCCAAGATTGGCGGGCCGTTTTTCACAATGAGCAGTTCTTC

clone_size: many
j_call: TRBJ1-2
cdr3_length: 13
v_call: TRBV29-1
d_call: TRBD1
cdr3_aa: CSVGQGLSYGYTF
cdr3_nt: TGCAGCGTGGGACAGGGGCTATCCTATGGCTACACCTTC

clone_size: NA
j_call: TRBJ2-7
cdr3_length: 15
v_call: TRBV10-3
d_call: NA
cdr3_aa: CAIRDPRGLDYEQYF
cdr3_nt: TGTGCCATCAGGGACCCCAGGGGACTCGACTACGAGCAGTACTTC

clone_size: NA
j_call: TRBJ1-5
cdr3_length: 15
v_call: TRBV12-3/TRBV12-4
d_call: TRBD1
cdr3_aa: CASSQQGFPNQPQHF
cdr3_nt: TGTGCCAGCAGTCAACAGGGGTTTCCCAATCAGCCCCAGCATTTT

clone_size: few
j_call: TRBJ2-2
cdr3_length: 16
v_call: TRBV6-1
d_call: TRBD2
cdr3_aa: CASRNPPGLSYGELFF
cdr3_nt: TGTGCCAGCAGAAATCCGCCGGGACTAAGTTACGGGGAGCTGTTTTTT

clone_size: many
j_call: TRBJ2-7
cdr3_length: 13
v_call: TRBV27
d_call: TRBD2
cdr3_aa: CASRRTSGYEQYF
cdr3_nt: TGTGCCAGCAGGCGGACTAGCGGCTACGAGCAGTACTTC

clone_size: NA
j_call: TRBJ2-2
cdr3_length: 14
v_call: TRBV10-3
d_call: NA
cdr3_aa: CAISAHTITGELFF
cdr3_nt: TGTGCCATCAGTGCACATACTATCACCGGGGAGCTGTTTTTT

clone_size: few
j_call: TRBJ2-7
cdr3_length: 14
v_call: TRBV15
d_call: NA
cdr3_aa: CATSTGYRAYEQYF
cdr3_nt: TGTGCCACCAGCACGGGGTATCGCGCCTACGAGCAGTACTTC

clone_size: many
j_call: TRBJ2-7
cdr3_length: 15
v_call: TRBV7-9
d_call: NA
cdr3_aa: CASGGRSRDLNEQYF
cdr3_nt: TGTGCCAGCGGGGGAAGAAGCAGGGATCTCAACGAGCAGTACTTC

clone_size: few
j_call: TRBJ2-3
cdr3_length: 13
v_call: TRBV20-1
d_call: TRBD2
cdr3_aa: CSARGTSGDTQYF
cdr3_nt: TGCAGTGCTAGAGGGACTAGCGGGGATACGCAGTATTTT

clone_size: NA
j_call: TRBJ2-6
cdr3_length: 17
v_call: TRBV5-1
d_call: TRBD1
cdr3_aa: CASSPTGGFPGANVLTF
cdr3_nt: TGCGCCAGCAGCCCAACAGGGGGCTTCCCTGGGGCCAACGTCCTGACTTTC

clone_size: few
j_call: TRBJ2-1
cdr3_length: 17
v_call: TRBV7-6
d_call: TRBD2
cdr3_aa: CASSLGASGSSYNEQFF
cdr3_nt: TGTGCCAGCAGCTTAGGGGCTAGCGGGAGCTCCTACAATGAGCAGTTCTTC

clone_size: many
j_call: TRBJ2-1
cdr3_length: 15
v_call: TRBV7-2
d_call: NA
cdr3_aa: CASSLRSSSYNEQFF
cdr3_nt: TGTGCCAGCAGCTTACGGAGCAGCTCCTACAATGAGCAGTTCTTC

clone_size: few
j_call: TRBJ2-1
cdr3_length: 18
v_call: TRBV19
d_call: TRBD2
cdr3_aa: CASRPWSLAGGRMNEQFF
cdr3_nt: TGTGCCAGTAGACCTTGGTCCCTAGCGGGAGGGAGAATGAATGAGCAGTTCTTC

clone_size: once
j_call: TRBJ2-7
cdr3_length: 12
v_call: TRBV6-2/TRBV6-3
d_call: NA
cdr3_aa: CASSYTSNEQYF
cdr3_nt: TGTGCCAGCAGTTACACTTCGAACGAGCAGTACTTC

clone_size: many
j_call: TRBJ1-5
cdr3_length: 14
v_call: TRBV2
d_call: NA
cdr3_aa: CASSEGTRYQPQHF
cdr3_nt: TGTGCCAGCAGTGAGGGTACCCGTTATCAGCCCCAGCATTTT

clone_size: many
j_call: TRBJ2-7
cdr3_length: 9
v_call: TRBV29-1
d_call: NA
cdr3_aa: CSTDYEQYF
cdr3_nt: TGCAGCACGGACTACGAGCAGTACTTC

clone_size: few
j_call: TRBJ2-1
cdr3_length: 14
v_call: TRBV27
d_call: NA
cdr3_aa: CASSPLVTYNEQFF
cdr3_nt: TGTGCCAGCAGTCCCCTAGTAACCTACAATGAGCAGTTCTTC

clone_size: few
j_call: TRBJ1-2
cdr3_length: 13
v_call: TRBV11-2
d_call: TRBD1
cdr3_aa: CASSGTGGAGYTF
cdr3_nt: TGTGCCAGCAGTGGGACAGGGGGAGCTGGCTACACCTTC

clone_size: NA
j_call: TRBJ2-3
cdr3_length: 13
v_call: TRBV2
d_call: NA
cdr3_aa: CASMTATTDTQYF
cdr3_nt: TGTGCCAGCATGACAGCCACCACAGATACGCAGTATTTT

clone_size: NA
j_call: TRBJ2-7
cdr3_length: 13
v_call: TRBV28
d_call: NA
cdr3_aa: CASSPGDRYEQYF
cdr3_nt: TGTGCCAGCAGTCCGGGAGATCGCTACGAGCAGTACTTC

clone_size: NA
j_call: TRBJ2-7
cdr3_length: 17
v_call: TRBV5-6
d_call: TRBD2
cdr3_aa: CASSLQGGLAGVYEQYF
cdr3_nt: TGTGCCAGCAGCTTGCAAGGGGGACTAGCGGGAGTCTACGAGCAGTACTTC

clone_size: NA
j_call: TRBJ2-1
cdr3_length: 15
v_call: TRBV20-1
d_call: NA
cdr3_aa: CSAPPANRVENEQFF
cdr3_nt: TGCAGCGCCCCCCCTGCGAACAGGGTGGAGAATGAGCAGTTCTTC

clone_size: few
j_call: TRBJ2-2
cdr3_length: 15
v_call: TRBV11-3
d_call: NA
cdr3_aa: CASSLRLGRTGELFF
cdr3_nt: TGTGCCAGCAGCTTAAGGCTTGGGAGAACCGGGGAGCTGTTTTTT

clone_size: NA
j_call: TRBJ2-1
cdr3_length: 12
v_call: TRBV4-3
d_call: TRBD1
cdr3_aa: CASSHLQGAQFF
cdr3_nt: TGCGCCAGCAGCCACCTCCAGGGGGCTCAGTTCTTC

clone_size: many
j_call: TRBJ2-1
cdr3_length: 19
v_call: TRBV7-6
d_call: TRBD2
cdr3_aa: CASSPQLTLAGGNYNEQFF
cdr3_nt: TGTGCCAGCAGCCCGCAGCTTACCCTAGCGGGAGGGAACTACAATGAGCAGTTCTTC

clone_size: NA
j_call: TRBJ1-3
cdr3_length: 17
v_call: TRBV28
d_call: TRBD1
cdr3_aa: CASKWDRGVLSGNTIYF
cdr3_nt: TGTGCCAGCAAGTGGGACAGGGGAGTCCTATCTGGAAACACCATATATTTT

clone_size: once
j_call: TRBJ2-7
cdr3_length: 14
v_call: TRBV20-1
d_call: NA
cdr3_aa: CSATRLRVTYEQYF
cdr3_nt: TGCAGTGCTACTAGGTTGCGGGTCACCTACGAGCAGTACTTC

clone_size: few
j_call: TRBJ2-7
cdr3_length: 13
v_call: TRBV20-1
d_call: NA
cdr3_aa: CSARGWQIYEQYF
cdr3_nt: TGCAGTGCTAGAGGTTGGCAGATCTACGAGCAGTACTTC

clone_size: many
j_call: TRBJ2-7
cdr3_length: 14
v_call: TRBV27
d_call: NA
cdr3_aa: CASSLWGWQRGQYF
cdr3_nt: TGTGCCAGCAGTTTATGGGGGTGGCAACGCGGGCAGTACTTC

clone_size: many
j_call: TRBJ2-2
cdr3_length: 13
v_call: TRBV29-1
d_call: NA
cdr3_aa: CSVGARGAGELFF
cdr3_nt: TGCAGCGTTGGAGCGAGGGGGGCCGGGGAGCTGTTTTTT

clone_size: NA
j_call: TRBJ2-7
cdr3_length: 14
v_call: TRBV7-3
d_call: TRBD2
cdr3_aa: CASSLSGSGGEQYF
cdr3_nt: TGTGCCAGCAGCTTAAGCGGGAGCGGCGGGGAGCAGTACTTC

clone_size: few
j_call: TRBJ2-7
cdr3_length: 14
v_call: TRBV29-1
d_call: TRBD2
cdr3_aa: CSVALLAGVGEQYF
cdr3_nt: TGCAGCGTCGCCCTGTTAGCGGGAGTCGGCGAGCAGTACTTC

clone_size: NA
j_call: TRBJ1-2
cdr3_length: 14
v_call: TRBV12-3/TRBV12-4
d_call: TRBD1
cdr3_aa: CASSHRGRGYGYTF
cdr3_nt: TGTGCCAGCAGTCACAGGGGGCGCGGATATGGCTACACCTTC

clone_size: many
j_call: TRBJ2-7
cdr3_length: 14
v_call: TRBV12-3/TRBV12-4
d_call: TRBD1
cdr3_aa: CASSFGTGGYEQYF
cdr3_nt: TGTGCCAGCAGTTTTGGGACAGGGGGATACGAGCAGTACTTC

clone_size: few
j_call: TRBJ2-7
cdr3_length: 16
v_call: TRBV5-1
d_call: NA
cdr3_aa: CASTPGTAGVNYEQYF
cdr3_nt: TGCGCCAGCACCCCTGGGACAGCGGGGGTTAACTACGAGCAGTACTTC